A single sample gave rise to the 5 T cell receptor beta chains below, sequenced in a study of T cell responses to AZD1222 COVID-19 vaccine. Generated by immunoSEQ multiplex PCR, the TCRdb table keeps only in-frame clones and is missing some. The table records around 99,000 clones, around 90% of them present only once. Specimen: peripheral blood, collected on day 0 of AZD1222 vaccination. The source of these receptors is an adult in good health.

The genes are TRBV25-1 and TRBJ1-2, with a weak D call TRBD1 (6 bases). The V and J ends lost 7 bases and 3 bases respectively, with 18 bases between them. This CDR3 has 15 residues. The germline CDR1 and CDR2 sequences are MGHDK and SYGVNS. The CDR3: CASTRTGGQDYGYTF. CDR3 nucleotide sequence: TGTGCCAGCACACGCACTGGGGGGCAGGACTATGGCTACACCTTC.

This chain links TRBV27 with TRBJ2-2, with D maybe TRBD1 (6 bases). Trimming shortened V by 5 bases and J by 8 bases, and 9 bases separated the two germline ends. The CDR3 covers 12 residues. CDR1 and CDR2 (germline): MNHEY, SMNVEV (reference sequence). The CDR3, as DNA: TGTGCCAGCAGTACAGGGTCTGGGGAGCTGTTTTTT. Protein product: CASSTGSGELFF.

The rearrangement uses TRBV28 and TRBJ1-1; no clear D gene. Germline V CDR1 and CDR2: MDHEN, SYDVKM. The ends were cut back, 3 bases at V and 6 bases at J, with 14 bases in the middle. The CDR3 is 14 residues long. CDR3 sequence: CASSFSPAWAEAFF. Written as DNA, the CDR3 is TGTGCCAGCAGTTTCTCTCCGGCGTGGGCTGAAGCTTTCTTT.

The chain combines TRBV4-3 with TRBJ1-3, with 7 bases aligning to TRBD1. Germline V gene sequence: CDR1 LGHNA, CDR2 YSLEER. The CDR3 is 16 residues long. The V and J ends lost 1 base and 1 base, in that order; junction bases with no gene match: 4. For the CDR3, the DNA is TGCGCCAGCAGCCAAGGGGGGACAGCTTCTGGAAACACCATATATTTT. This sequence encodes CASSQGGTASGNTIYF.

The rearrangement joins TRBV5-4 to TRBJ1-2; 7 bases align to TRBD1. Germline lookup yields CDR1 SGHNT and CDR2 YYREEE (reference sequence). The CDR3 has 15 residues. Unmatched junction bases numbered 6, after V lost 2 bases and J lost 2 bases. The chain's CDR3 is CASSFNRDRNYGYTF. The CDR3 DNA follows: TGTGCCAGCAGCTTCAACCGGGACAGAAACTATGGCTACACCTTC.